A selection of T cell receptor beta chains follows, all from one sample in a study of blood T cell repertoires in COVID-19. The repertoire was sequenced with immunoSEQ multiplex PCR; TCRdb's copy has only in-frame clones and lacks some. The sample shows some 150,000 clones, more than 70% of them seen only once. The sample was peripheral blood. These receptors all come from a woman in her fifties or sixties with acute or convalescent COVID-19. Each CDR3 is given with its conserved first and last residue. D genes are given only for firm matches. The listing skips clone size in some rows; elsewhere it reads once, few, many or a size class.

>TRBJ2-1|TRBV4-1|NA|TRBD2
CASSQEWLAGNYNEQFF
TGCGCCAGCAGCCAAGAGTGGCTAGCGGGGAACTACAATGAGCAGTTCTTC
>TRBJ2-4|TRBV3-1/TRBV3-2|NA|NA
CASSQDTGVGNIQYF
TGTGCCAGCAGCCAAGATACCGGGGTGGGGAACATTCAGTACTTC
>TRBJ2-5|TRBV4-3|NA|TRBD2
CASSQRGGGLETQYF
TGCGCCAGCAGCCAAAGGGGCGGGGGGTTGGAGACCCAGTACTTC
>TRBJ2-5|TRBV5-1|NA|TRBD1
CASSLGPGQGQETQYF
TGCGCCAGCAGCTTGGGGCCGGGACAGGGACAAGAGACCCAGTACTTC
>TRBJ1-4|TRBV5-8|NA|TRBD1
CASSLPGTANEKLFF
TGTGCCAGCAGCTTGCCTGGGACAGCTAATGAAAAACTGTTTTTT
>TRBJ2-3|TRBV6-1|NA|TRBD2
CASSGGLAGGVYSTDTQYF
TGTGCCAGCAGTGGTGGACTAGCGGGGGGAGTATATAGCACAGATACGCAGTATTTT
>TRBJ1-2|TRBV7-3|once|NA
CASSPSGAGDGYTF
TGTGCCAGCAGCCCGTCCGGGGCAGGGGATGGCTACACCTTC
>TRBJ2-7|TRBV7-6|NA|TRBD1
CASSLASGQGAYEQYF
TGTGCCAGCAGCTTAGCCTCGGGACAGGGGGCCTACGAGCAGTACTTC
>TRBJ1-6|TRBV3-1/TRBV3-2|NA|NA
CASSQERTTLHF
TGTGCCAGCAGCCAAGAACGTACTACCCTCCACTTT
>TRBJ2-5|TRBV11-2|NA|NA
CASGAGYQETQYF
TGTGCCAGCGGGGCAGGGTACCAAGAGACCCAGTACTTC
>TRBJ2-7|TRBV5-1|NA|TRBD1
CASSRQGAYEQYF
TGCGCCAGCAGCCGACAGGGCGCCTACGAGCAGTACTTC
>TRBJ1-5|TRBV2|few|NA
CASSEGGGRIHNQPQHF
TGTGCCAGCAGTGAAGGCGGGGGACGGATACACAATCAGCCCCAGCATTTT
>TRBJ2-2|TRBV7-2|NA|TRBD1
CASSLNRGAGELFF
TGTGCCAGCAGCTTAAACAGGGGGGCCGGGGAGCTGTTTTTT
>TRBJ2-7|TRBV11-3|NA|NA
CASSLVGLSYEQYF
TGTGCCAGCAGCTTAGTTGGCCTCTCCTACGAGCAGTACTTC
>TRBJ1-4|TRBV4-2|NA|NA
CVSSQDYRANEKLFF
TGTGTCAGCAGCCAAGACTACAGGGCTAACGAAAAACTGTTTTTT
>TRBJ2-2|TRBV5-6|NA|NA
CASSTPKGILPAGELFF
TGTGCCAGCAGTACCCCTAAGGGGATCCTTCCGGCCGGGGAGCTGTTTTTT
>TRBJ2-1|TRBV9|NA|TRBD2
CASSGSGKFHNEQFF
TGTGCCAGCAGCGGTAGCGGGAAGTTTCACAATGAGCAGTTCTTC
>TRBJ1-2|TRBV4-1|once|NA
CASSPTWGDYGYTF
TGCGCCAGCAGCCCAACATGGGGAGACTATGGCTACACCTTC
>TRBJ1-5|TRBV9|NA|NA
CASSQDTGHNQPQHF
TGTGCCAGCAGCCAGGACACCGGCCACAATCAGCCCCAGCATTTT
>TRBJ1-5|TRBV27|NA|TRBD1
CASSSRQGSNQPQHF
TGTGCCAGCAGTTCCCGACAGGGTAGCAATCAGCCCCAGCATTTT
>TRBJ1-2|TRBV18|once|NA
CASSPGWGVYGYTF
TGTGCCAGCTCACCAGGATGGGGAGTCTATGGCTACACCTTC
>TRBJ1-6|TRBV5-6|NA|NA
CASSFRGINSPLHF
TGTGCCAGCAGCTTTAGGGGGATTAATTCACCCCTCCACTTT
>TRBJ2-3|TRBV4-1|NA|NA
CASSQTGTSTDTQYF
TGCGCCAGCAGCCAAACCGGGACTAGCACAGATACGCAGTATTTT
>TRBJ2-7|TRBV3-1/TRBV3-2|NA|TRBD1
CASSQTGGHSYEQYF
TGTGCCAGCAGCCAGACAGGGGGCCATTCCTACGAGCAGTACTTC
>TRBJ1-2|TRBV4-1|NA|NA
CASSPSAGLAFYGYTF
TGCGCCAGCAGCCCATCGGCGGGGCTGGCGTTCTATGGCTACACCTTC
>TRBJ2-3|TRBV21-1|NA|NA
CASSKGLGLSTDTQYF
TGTGCCAGCAGCAAAGGGTTGGGACTCAGCACAGATACGCAGTATTTT
>TRBJ2-1|TRBV5-1|NA|NA
CASSLGSEDFYNEQFF
TGCGCCAGCAGCTTGGGGAGTGAGGATTTTTACAATGAGCAGTTCTTC
>TRBJ1-6|TRBV14|once|NA
CASSQDGRANSPLHF
TGTGCCAGCAGCCAAGATGGCAGGGCAAATTCACCCCTCCACTTT